This TCR beta chain derives from a study of beta chain features in type 1 diabetes. This clone has only a few counts. Its target is not known. Notes on the study in general: Shorter templates may be favored by PCR, equally so in patients and controls.

The CDR3 spans 14 residues. V was shortened by 0 bases and J by 8 bases, with 13 bases between the two germline ends. Per germline, CDR1 GTSNPN and CDR2 SVGIG (reference sequence). Every bit of the isolated RNA underwent reverse transcription, so sequencing read expressed TCRB transcripts. The table came from immunoSEQ multiplex PCR; TCRdb's copy has only in-frame clones and leaves some out. There are about 470,000 clones in the sample; approximately 31% occur only once, and 0.05% to 0.065% lies in the top ten. This clonotype originated in a man aged 18 to 30 in good health. The chain uses TRBV30 and TRBJ2-2, with D possibly TRBD2 on 5 matching bases. Sequenced: naive CD4+ T cells from blood. The CDR3 bases are TGTGCCTGGAGTGTACGACTACTTTGGGGGGAGCTGTTTTTT. This sequence encodes CAWSVRLLWGELFF.